The 13 T cell receptor beta chains reported below all come from one sample, sequenced in a study of cytomegalovirus exposure and HLA in healthy donors. The primer mix had 60 Vbeta and 13 Jbeta primers. Assay used: immunoSEQ multiplex PCR; TCRdb lists only in-frame clones, some missing. The profile shows 150,000 to 200,000 clones, 82% of them singletons. Material: PBMCs. The receptors were sampled from a girl between 5 and 17 years old in good health and CMV-seropositive.

The rearrangement uses TRBV14 and TRBJ2-5, with 9 positions matching TRBD2. V lost 6 bases and J lost 4; bases outside the gene matches: 12. The V gene's germline CDR1 is SGHDN and CDR2 FVKESK. The CDR3 is made up of 16 amino acids. The CDR3 sequence: CASSPVPLAGIETQYF. The CDR3 DNA is TGTGCCAGCAGTCCAGTCCCCCTAGCGGGGATAGAGACCCAGTACTTC. Based on the CDR3 plus reference TRBV14 and TRBJ2-5, the full variable domain is EAGVTQFPSHSVIEKGQTVTLRCDPISGHDNLYWYRRVMGKEIKFLLHFVKESKQDESGMPNNRFLAERTGGTYSTLKVQPAELEDSGVYFCASSPVPLAGIETQYFGPGTRLLVL.

The V call is TRBV28, the J call TRBJ1-4, with no clear D. Germline V gene data show CDR1 as MDHEN and CDR2 as SYDVKM. V lost 2 bases and J lost 2, with 6 bases in between. The CDR3 runs to 14 residues. CDR3: CASSLRETNEKLFF. The CDR3 DNA is TGTGCCAGCAGTTTACGAGAGACTAATGAAAAACTGTTTTTT.

The chain carries TRBV30 and TRBJ1-5, with D perhaps matching TRBD1 (6 bases). The ends were cut back, 5 bases at V and 2 bases at J, with 16 bases in the middle. The CDR3 extends over 15 amino acids. Looked up from germline, CDR1 is GTSNPN and CDR2 is SVGIG (reference sequence). The CDR3: CAWGSSAGGNQPQHF. The CDR3 DNA follows: TGTGCCTGGGGAAGTAGTGCAGGGGGCAATCAGCCCCAGCATTTT.

This clone was observed a handful of times. The V and J genes are TRBV7-9 and TRBJ2-5; 8 positions agree with TRBD1. The CDR3 totals 15 residues. The V and J ends lost 2 bases and 5 bases, in that order; junction bases with no gene match: 7. In germline, CDR1 is SEHNR, CDR2 FQNEAQ (reference sequence). The CDR3 nucleotides read TGTGCCAGCAGCTTATACAGGGGGAGTAACGAGACCCAGTACTTC. Translating it yields CASSLYRGSNETQYF.

The chain uses TRBV7-9 and TRBJ2-7; D is perhaps TRBD1 (6 bases). The CDR3 contains 14 residues. V was cut by 4 bases and J by 2 bases, with 12 bases left in between. Germline CDR1 is SEHNR and CDR2 is FQNEAQ (reference sequence). CDR3 region: CASSSGHNPYEQYF. DNA for the CDR3: TGTGCCAGCAGCTCGGGACACAATCCCTACGAGCAGTACTTC.

This clone was counted a few times. J is TRBJ2-7 and V is TRBV10-3, with D perhaps matching TRBD1 (6 bases). This CDR3 has 14 amino acids. V was clipped by 3 bases and J by 3 bases, with 12 bases between them. Germline V lookup: CDR1 ENHRY, CDR2 SYGVKD. Here the CDR3 reads CAISEGTSIYEQYF. The DNA of the CDR3 is TGTGCCATCAGTGAAGGGACAAGCATCTACGAGCAGTACTTC.

V and J are TRBV7-9 and TRBJ1-1; 8 nucleotides line up with TRBD1. CDR1 and CDR2 (germline): SEHNR, FQNEAQ (reference sequence). V gave up 4 bases and J gave up 5 bases; unmatched junction bases: 6. CDR3 length equals 14 residues. CDR3 amino acids: CASSWGQVETEAFF. Here the CDR3 DNA reads TGTGCCAGCAGCTGGGGACAGGTGGAAACTGAAGCTTTCTTT.

The J gene is TRBJ2-3, the V gene TRBV30; no reliable D call. Per germline, CDR1 GTSNPN and CDR2 SVGIG (reference sequence). V shed 3 bases and J shed 1 base, with 5 bases lying between them. The CDR3 runs 12 residues. The chain's CDR3 is CAWRTRTDTQYF. Here the CDR3 DNA reads TGTGCCTGGAGGACACGCACAGATACGCAGTATTTT.

The J gene is TRBJ2-3, the V gene TRBV25-1; D is perhaps TRBD2 (7 bases). The germline V gene has CDR1 MGHDK and CDR2 SYGVNS. V was cut by 5 bases and J by 0 bases, with 18 bases left in between. The CDR3 is 17 residues long. This CDR3 is CASSPWGRETSTDTQYF. In DNA, the CDR3 is TGTGCCAGCAGTCCCTGGGGGCGGGAGACCAGCACAGATACGCAGTATTTT.

This chain joins TRBV4-1 and TRBJ1-2; perhaps TRBD1 as D (6 bases). The CDR3 is 15 residues long. With 4 bases removed from V and 5 bases from J, the gap between germline ends came to 17 bases. Germline CDR1 and CDR2: MGHRA and YSYEKL. The CDR3 sequence: CASSPMQGNIYGYTF. CDR3 sequence (DNA): TGCGCCAGCAGCCCAATGCAGGGGAATATATATGGCTACACCTTC.

This sequence joins TRBV11-3 and TRBJ1-1; unclear D gene. This CDR3 is built from 12 residues. The V gene's germline CDR1 is SGHNT and CDR2 YENEEA. V dropped 5 bases and J dropped 7 bases, with 11 bases sitting between them. CDR3 DNA sequence: TGTGCCAGCAGCCGTACCGCCGGTGAAGCTTTCTTT. This codes for CASSRTAGEAFF.

The chain uses TRBV2 and TRBJ1-5, with D unresolved. Looked up from germline, CDR1 is SNHLY and CDR2 is FYNNEI. This CDR3 is built from 14 residues. V lost 0 bases and J 3 bases, leaving 6 bases between the germline ends. The CDR3 coding sequence is TGTGCCAGCAGTGAAGCCTATAACAATCAGCCCCAGCATTTT. Protein product: CASSEAYNNQPQHF.

This clone is a singleton in its sample. This chain uses TRBV18 with TRBJ1-1; 12 bases map to TRBD1. Germline V gives CDR1 KGHSH, CDR2 LQKENI. Trimming cost V 4 bases and J 9 bases; bases outside gene matches: 9. The length of the CDR3 is 15 residues. CDR3: CASSRDRGPTGQAFF. The CDR3 nucleotides are TGTGCCAGCTCACGGGACAGGGGGCCGACAGGGCAAGCTTTCTTT.